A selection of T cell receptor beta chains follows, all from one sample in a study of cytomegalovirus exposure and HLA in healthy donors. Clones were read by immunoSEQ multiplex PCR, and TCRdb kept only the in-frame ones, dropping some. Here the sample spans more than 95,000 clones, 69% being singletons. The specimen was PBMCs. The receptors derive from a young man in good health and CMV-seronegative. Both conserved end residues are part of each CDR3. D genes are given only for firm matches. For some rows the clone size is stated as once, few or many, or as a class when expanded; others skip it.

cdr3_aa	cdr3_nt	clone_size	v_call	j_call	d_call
CASPDKPGEQYF	TGTGCCAGCCCCGATAAACCAGGGGAGCAGTACTTC	once	TRBV27	TRBJ2-7	.
CASRTHRGGEEKLFF	TGTGCCAGCAGAACACACAGGGGCGGTGAGGAAAAACTGTTTTTT	once	TRBV6-5	TRBJ1-4	TRBD1
CASSPGIAGGRLTDTQYF	TGTGCCAGCAGTCCAGGCATAGCGGGAGGGCGTCTCACAGATACGCAGTATTTT	.	TRBV11-2	TRBJ2-3	TRBD2
CASSVGGFMNTEAFF	TGTGCCAGCAGCGTAGGAGGGTTCATGAACACTGAAGCTTTCTTT	.	TRBV9	TRBJ1-1	.
CASSPPRDRNIQYF	TGTGCCAGCAGTCCCCCCCGGGACAGAAACATTCAGTACTTC	.	TRBV25-1	TRBJ2-4	TRBD1
CASSLWRATEAFF	TGTGCCAGCAGCTTGTGGAGGGCTACTGAAGCTTTCTTT	few	TRBV5-4	TRBJ1-1	.
CASSQDYSGYTF	TGTGCCAGCAGCCAAGACTATAGTGGCTACACCTTC	few	TRBV14	TRBJ1-2	.
CASSLQKDTQYF	TGTGCCAGCAGCTTACAGAAAGATACGCAGTATTTT	few	TRBV5-6	TRBJ2-3	.
CASSDRDRPSYGYTF	TGTGCCAGCAGTGACCGGGACAGACCCAGCTATGGCTACACCTTC	few	TRBV25-1	TRBJ1-2	TRBD1
CASSLWGGANSPLHF	TGTGCCAGCAGCTTGTGGGGGGGGGCTAATTCACCCCTCCACTTT	.	TRBV5-4	TRBJ1-6	.
CASRPGQGAGEQYF	TGTGCCAGCAGACCCGGACAGGGGGCCGGCGAGCAGTACTTC	.	TRBV6-6	TRBJ2-7	TRBD1
CASSTRTSGNYEQYF	TGTGCCAGCAGCACCCGGACTAGCGGGAACTACGAGCAGTACTTC	once	TRBV11-2	TRBJ2-7	TRBD2
CASSQTGTGDEQYF	TGTGCCAGCTCACAGACCGGGACAGGAGACGAGCAGTACTTC	.	TRBV18	TRBJ2-7	TRBD1
CASSHAGTRGNEQFF	TGTGCCAGCAGCCACGCCGGGACTAGGGGCAATGAGCAGTTCTTC	.	TRBV11-3	TRBJ2-1	TRBD2
CASSPIVGTPYEQYF	TGTGCCAGCAGCCCTATAGTGGGGACACCCTACGAGCAGTACTTC	few	TRBV11-3	TRBJ2-7	.
CASSVAVQSNQETQYF	TGTGCCAGCAGCGTAGCCGTTCAGTCAAACCAAGAGACCCAGTACTTC	.	TRBV9	TRBJ2-5	.
CASSLGLAGAGNEQFF	TGTGCTAGCAGCTTAGGACTAGCGGGAGCAGGGAATGAGCAGTTCTTC	.	TRBV7-7	TRBJ2-1	TRBD2
CASSPRAGRIYGYTF	TGTGCCAGCAGCCCCAGGGCAGGGAGGATCTATGGCTACACCTTC	.	TRBV6-6	TRBJ1-2	.
CASSSPGTGGYGYTF	TGTGCCAGCAGTTCCCCCGGGACAGGGGGGTATGGCTACACCTTC	few	TRBV28	TRBJ1-2	TRBD1
CASSDRAGADTQYF	TGTGCCAGTAGTGACAGGGCAGGAGCAGATACGCAGTATTTT	.	TRBV19	TRBJ2-3	TRBD1
CASSSLERKSYEQYF	TGTGCCAGCAGCTCGCTGGAGCGGAAGTCCTACGAGCAGTACTTC	few	TRBV7-2	TRBJ2-7	.
CASSLKSVSTDTQYF	TGTGCCAGCAGCTTGAAAAGCGTAAGCACAGATACGCAGTATTTT	.	TRBV5-4	TRBJ2-3	.
CASSLSGRVGGNTIYF	TGTGCCAGCAGTTTATCGGGCAGGGTTGGCGGAAACACCATATATTTT	.	TRBV28	TRBJ1-3	.
CASSPQREGYEQFF	TGTGCCAGCAGCCCCCAGCGGGAGGGCTATGAGCAGTTCTTC	few	TRBV7-3	TRBJ2-1	TRBD2
CASSLRGSNQPQHF	TGTGCCAGCAGCTTAAGGGGTAGCAATCAGCCCCAGCATTTT	.	TRBV7-9	TRBJ1-5	.
CASSLAGELFF	TGCGCCAGCAGCTTGGCGGGGGAGCTGTTTTTT	.	TRBV5-1	TRBJ2-2	.
CASSPWTGIGDIQYF	TGTGCCAGCAGCCCCTGGACAGGGATTGGAGACATTCAGTACTTC	.	TRBV7-2	TRBJ2-4	TRBD1
CASNKRRTGYKGYTF	TGTGCCAGCAACAAAAGAAGGACAGGGTATAAGGGCTACACCTTC	.	TRBV6-5	TRBJ1-2	TRBD1
CASSQVATGSYEQYF	TGCGCCAGCAGCCAAGTGGCGACAGGCTCCTACGAGCAGTACTTC	.	TRBV4-1	TRBJ2-7	.
CASSIDMVFGGGEKLFF	TGTGCCAGTAGTATAGATATGGTCTTTGGCGGTGGTGAAAAACTGTTTTTT	.	TRBV19	TRBJ1-4	.
CASSVDTSGRGYNEQFF	TGTGCCAGCAGCGTAGACACTAGCGGGAGGGGATACAATGAGCAGTTCTTC	few	TRBV9	TRBJ2-1	TRBD2